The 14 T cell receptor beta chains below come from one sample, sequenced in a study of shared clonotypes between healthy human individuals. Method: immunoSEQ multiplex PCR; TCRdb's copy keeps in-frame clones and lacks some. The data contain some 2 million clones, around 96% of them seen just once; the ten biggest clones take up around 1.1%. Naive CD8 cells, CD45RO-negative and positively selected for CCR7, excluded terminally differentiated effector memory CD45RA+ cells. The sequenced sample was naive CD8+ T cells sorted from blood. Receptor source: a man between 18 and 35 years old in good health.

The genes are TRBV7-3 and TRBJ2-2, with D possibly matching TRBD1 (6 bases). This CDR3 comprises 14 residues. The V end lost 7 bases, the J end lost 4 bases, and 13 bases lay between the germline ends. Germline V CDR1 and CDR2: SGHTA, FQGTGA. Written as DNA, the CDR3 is TGTGCCAGCACCTCCTCAGGGGCCACCGGGGAGCTGTTTTTT. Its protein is CASTSSGATGELFF.

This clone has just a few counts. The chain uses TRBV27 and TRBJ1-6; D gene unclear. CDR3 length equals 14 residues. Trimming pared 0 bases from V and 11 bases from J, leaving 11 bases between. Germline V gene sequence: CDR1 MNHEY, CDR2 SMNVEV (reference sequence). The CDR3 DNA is TGTGCCAGCAGTTTATCTGGGGTGTGGGCACCCCTCCACTTT. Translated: CASSLSGVWAPLHF.

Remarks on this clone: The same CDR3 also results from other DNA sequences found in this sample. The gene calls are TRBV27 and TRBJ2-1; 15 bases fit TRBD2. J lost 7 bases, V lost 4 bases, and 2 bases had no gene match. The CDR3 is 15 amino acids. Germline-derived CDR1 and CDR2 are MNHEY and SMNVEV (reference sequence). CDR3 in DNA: TGTGCCAGCAGTTCTGGGACTAGCGGGAGGAATGAGCAGTTCTTC. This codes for CASSSGTSGRNEQFF.

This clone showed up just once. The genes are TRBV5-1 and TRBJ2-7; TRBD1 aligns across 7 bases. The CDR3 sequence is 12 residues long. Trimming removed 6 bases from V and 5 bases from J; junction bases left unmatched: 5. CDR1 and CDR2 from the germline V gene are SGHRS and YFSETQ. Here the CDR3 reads CASKGGGHEQYF. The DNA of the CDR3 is TGCGCCAGCAAAGGGGGCGGGCACGAGCAGTACTTC.

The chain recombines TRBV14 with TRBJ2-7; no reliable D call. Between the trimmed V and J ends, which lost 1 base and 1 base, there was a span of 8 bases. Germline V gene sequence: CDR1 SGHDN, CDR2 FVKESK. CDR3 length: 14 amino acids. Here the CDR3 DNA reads TGTGCCAGCAGCCAAGGCGGCGAGTCCTACGAGCAGTACTTC. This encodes CASSQGGESYEQYF.

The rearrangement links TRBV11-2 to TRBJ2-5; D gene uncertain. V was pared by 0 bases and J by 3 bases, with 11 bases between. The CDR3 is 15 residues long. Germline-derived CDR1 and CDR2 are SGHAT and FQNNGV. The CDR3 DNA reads TGTGCCAGCAGCTTAGAAGGTTATATGGAAGAGACCCAGTACTTC. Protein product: CASSLEGYMEETQYF.

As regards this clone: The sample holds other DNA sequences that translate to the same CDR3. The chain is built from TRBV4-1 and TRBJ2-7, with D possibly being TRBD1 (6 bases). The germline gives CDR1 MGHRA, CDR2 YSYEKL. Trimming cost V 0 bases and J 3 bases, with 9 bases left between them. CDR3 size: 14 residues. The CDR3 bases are TGCGCCAGCAGCCAAGATCCAGGGGACTACGAGCAGTACTTC. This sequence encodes CASSQDPGDYEQYF.

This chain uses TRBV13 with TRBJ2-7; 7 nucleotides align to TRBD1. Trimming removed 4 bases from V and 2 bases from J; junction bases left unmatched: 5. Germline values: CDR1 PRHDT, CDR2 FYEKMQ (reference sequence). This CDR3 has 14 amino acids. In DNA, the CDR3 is TGTGCCAGCAGCTGGGACAGAAGCCCCTACGAGCAGTACTTC. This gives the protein CASSWDRSPYEQYF. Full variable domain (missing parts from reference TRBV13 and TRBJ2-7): AAGVIQSPRHLIKEKRETATLKCYPIPRHDTVYWYQQGPGQDPQFLISFYEKMQSDKGSIPDRFSAQQFSDYHSELNMSSLELGDSALYFCASSWDRSPYEQYFGPGTRLTVT.

CDR3 sequence reads: CAWSESELSRLDTQYF. The CDR3 DNA is TGTGCCTGGAGCGAGTCCGAGCTTAGCCGGTTAGATACGCAGTATTTT. The chain carries TRBV30 and TRBJ2-3, with no clear D. Trimming took 3 bases from V and 5 from J, leaving 21 bases between them. From germline, CDR1 is GTSNPN and CDR2 SVGIG (reference sequence). This CDR3 comprises 16 residues. Full variable domain (outside the CDR3, taken from reference TRBV30 and TRBJ2-3): SQTIHQWPATLVQPVGSPLSLECTVEGTSNPNLYWYRQAAGRGLQLLFYSVGIGQISSEVPQNLSASRPQDRQFILSSKKLLLSDSGFYLCAWSESELSRLDTQYFGPGTRLTVL.

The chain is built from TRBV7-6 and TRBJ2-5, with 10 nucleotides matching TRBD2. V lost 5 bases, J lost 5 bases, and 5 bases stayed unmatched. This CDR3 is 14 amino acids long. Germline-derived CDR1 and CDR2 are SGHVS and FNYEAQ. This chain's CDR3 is CASSPLAGVETQYF. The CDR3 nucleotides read TGTGCCAGCAGCCCTCTAGCGGGAGTTGAGACCCAGTACTTC. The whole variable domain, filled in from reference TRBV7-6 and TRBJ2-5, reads GAGVSQSPRYKVTKRGQDVALRCDPISGHVSLYWYRQALGQGPEFLTYFNYEAQQDKSGLPNDRFSAERPEGSISTLTIQRTEQRDSAMYRCASSPLAGVETQYFGPGTRLLVL.

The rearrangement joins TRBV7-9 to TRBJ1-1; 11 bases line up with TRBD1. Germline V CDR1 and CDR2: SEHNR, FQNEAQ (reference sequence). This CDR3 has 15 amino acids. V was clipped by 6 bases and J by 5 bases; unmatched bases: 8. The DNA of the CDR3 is TGTGCCAGCAGGAATACCGGGACAGGGGGAACTGAAGCTTTCTTT. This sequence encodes CASRNTGTGGTEAFF.

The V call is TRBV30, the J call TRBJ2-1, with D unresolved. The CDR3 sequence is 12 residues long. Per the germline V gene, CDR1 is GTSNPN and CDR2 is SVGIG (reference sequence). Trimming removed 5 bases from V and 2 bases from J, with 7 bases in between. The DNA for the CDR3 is TGTGCCTGGGGGTTCACCTACAATGAGCAGTTCTTC. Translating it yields CAWGFTYNEQFF. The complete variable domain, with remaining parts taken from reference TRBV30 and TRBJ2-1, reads SQTIHQWPATLVQPVGSPLSLECTVEGTSNPNLYWYRQAAGRGLQLLFYSVGIGQISSEVPQNLSASRPQDRQFILSSKKLLLSDSGFYLCAWGFTYNEQFFGPGTRLTVL.

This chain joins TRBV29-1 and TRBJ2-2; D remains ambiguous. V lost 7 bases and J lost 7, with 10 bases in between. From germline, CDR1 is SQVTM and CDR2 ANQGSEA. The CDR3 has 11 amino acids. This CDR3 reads CSAQYGGELFF. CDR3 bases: TGCAGCGCCCAATACGGCGGGGAGCTGTTTTTT.

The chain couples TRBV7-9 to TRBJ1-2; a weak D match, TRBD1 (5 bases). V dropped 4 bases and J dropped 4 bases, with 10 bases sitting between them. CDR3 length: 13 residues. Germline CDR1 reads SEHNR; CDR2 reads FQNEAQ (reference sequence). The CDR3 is CASSSAGSYGYTF. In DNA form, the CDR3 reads TGTGCCAGCAGCTCCGCAGGGAGCTATGGCTACACCTTC. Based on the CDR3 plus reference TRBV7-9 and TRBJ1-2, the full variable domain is DTGVSQNPRHKITKRGQNVTFRCDPISEHNRLYWYRQTLGQGPEFLTYFQNEAQLEKSRLLSDRFSAERPKGSFSTLEIQRTEQGDSAMYLCASSSAGSYGYTFGSGTRLTVV.